The 16 T cell receptor beta chains presented below share a single source sample, sequenced in a study of immune evolution from preneoplasia to lung adenocarcinoma. Libraries were prepared by immunoSEQ multiplex PCR; TCRdb keeps only in-frame clonotypes and omits some of them. The table lists 14,000 or so clones, about 85% of them singletons, with around 3% in the top ten. The sample taken for sequencing was FFPE lung adenocarcinoma in situ tissue. All receptors come from a donor at least 70 years old with lung adenocarcinoma.

This chain connects TRBV9 to TRBJ2-5, with D unresolved. Germline-derived CDR1 and CDR2 are SGDLS and YYNGEE. The V end was cut by 0 bases, the J end by 1 base, with 13 bases between. The CDR3 is made up of 16 amino acids. CDR3 DNA sequence: TGTGCCAGCAGCGTAGGCGGCAGAACCCCCCAAGAGACCCAGTACTTC. Protein: CASSVGGRTPQETQYF.

V usage is TRBV28 and J usage is TRBJ2-1; 7 bases align to TRBD2. Germline V gene sequence: CDR1 MDHEN, CDR2 SYDVKM. V dropped 1 base and J dropped 5; count of bases not matched to a gene: 8. This CDR3 has 16 amino acids. CDR3 bases: TGTGCCAGCAGTTTATCGGGGGGAAGGGTCCACAATGAGCAGTTCTTC. Translation gives CASSLSGGRVHNEQFF.

As to this clone: This specimen includes other DNA sequences encoding the same CDR3. The chain joins TRBV6-1 to TRBJ2-3; a possible D gene is TRBD2 (5 bases). Germline V gene sequence: CDR1 MNHNS, CDR2 SASEGT. V was shortened by 8 bases and J by 0 bases, with 15 bases between the two germline ends. CDR3 length: 15 residues. CDR3 loop: CASLGSTPSTDTQYF. In nucleotides, the CDR3 is TGTGCCAGCCTGGGGAGTACACCTAGCACAGATACGCAGTATTTT.

V and J are TRBV29-1 and TRBJ2-1; D ambiguous. Trimming left V 2 bases short and J 10 bases short, with 9 bases between. Per germline, CDR1 SQVTM and CDR2 ANQGSEA. CDR3 size: 11 residues. CDR3 DNA: TGCAGCGTTGAAAACGAGTACGAGCAGTTCTTC. This translates into CSVENEYEQFF.

CDR3 loop: CASRFTGTQYF. As DNA, the CDR3 is TGTGCCAGCAGATTTACAGGCACGCAGTATTTT. The chain carries TRBV6-6 and TRBJ2-3; tentatively, D is TRBD1 (5 bases). This CDR3 spans 11 amino acids. Germline V gene lookup returns CDR1 MNHNY and CDR2 SVGAGI (reference sequence). The germline V and J ends were trimmed by 6 bases and 9 bases, with 10 bases remaining between them.

The chain has TRBV5-1 and TRBJ2-3, with D possibly called TRBD1 or TRBD2 (5 bases each). The V and J ends lost 4 bases and 1 base respectively, with 13 bases between them. The CDR3 runs 15 residues. Looked up from germline, CDR1 is SGHRS and CDR2 is YFSETQ. CDR3 sequence reads: CASSLGTFGTDTQYF. In DNA form, the CDR3 reads TGCGCCAGCAGCCTAGGGACGTTTGGCACAGATACGCAGTATTTT.

This sequence joins TRBV7-2 and TRBJ2-3; 10 bases fit TRBD2. Germline V gene data show CDR1 as SGHTA and CDR2 as FQGNSA. The J segment lost 2 bases and the V segment lost 0 bases, leaving 8 bases of the junction unmatched. This CDR3 is built from 18 residues. The CDR3 bases are TGTGCCAGCAGCTTAGCGGTGGGACTAGCGTACCTCACAGATACGCAGTATTTT. This translates into CASSLAVGLAYLTDTQYF.

The V and J genes are TRBV28 and TRBJ2-2; possible D gene TRBD2, 5 bases. The CDR3 spans 14 residues. Germline V gives CDR1 MDHEN, CDR2 SYDVKM. The ends were cut back, 0 bases at V and 5 bases at J, with 7 bases in the middle. The CDR3, as DNA: TGTGCCAGCAGTTTATGGAGGGAAACCGGGGAGCTGTTTTTT. Its translation is CASSLWRETGELFF.

The rearrangement uses TRBV11-3 and TRBJ2-7; possible D gene TRBD2, 5 bases. The CDR3 length is 12 residues. Germline CDR1 SGHNT, CDR2 YENEEA. V was clipped by 3 bases and J by 12 bases, with 15 bases between them. Here the CDR3 reads CASSFSSGVPYF. In DNA, the CDR3 is TGTGCCAGCAGCTTTTCATCCGGGGTTCCGTACTTC.

The chain combines TRBV5-1 with TRBJ1-1; TRBD1 matches 7 bases. The ends lost 2 bases at V and 5 bases at J; junction bases unmatched: 6. Germline V gene sequence: CDR1 SGHRS, CDR2 YFSETQ. The CDR3 has 14 residues. CDR3 in amino acids: CASSFGTDLTEAFF. CDR3 sequence (DNA): TGCGCCAGCAGCTTCGGGACAGATCTAACTGAAGCTTTCTTT.

The rearrangement joins TRBV30 to TRBJ2-4; 7 positions match TRBD1. The CDR3 covers 11 residues. CDR1 is GTSNPN, CDR2 SVGIG, per germline (reference sequence). J gave up 9 bases and V 4 bases, and 3 bases lay outside the gene matches. The CDR3 DNA sequence: TGTGCCTGGATGGGACAGAGCATTCAGTACTTC. Amino acids: CAWMGQSIQYF.

This clone appeared once. The chain combines TRBV6-5 with TRBJ1-4, with TRBD1 matching 7 bases. V lost 0 bases, J lost 3 bases, and 1 base stayed unmatched. This CDR3 is built from 15 residues. CDR1 MNHEY and CDR2 SVGAGI come from the germline V gene. CDR3 loop: CASSYSGGSNEKLFF. The CDR3, as DNA: TGTGCCAGCAGTTACTCAGGGGGCTCTAATGAAAAACTGTTTTTT.

Regarding this clone: A read error may account for a junction end that differs from germline. V and J are TRBV6-6 and TRBJ1-5; D call uncertain. The CDR3 loop spans 13 amino acids. Germline values: CDR1 MNHNY, CDR2 SVGAGI (reference sequence). The CDR3 region has the DNA TGTGCCAACAGTTACTCGGGCGGTCAGCCCCAGCATTTT. It translates to CANSYSGGQPQHF.

The rearrangement links TRBV27 to TRBJ1-2; 10 positions match TRBD1. V trimming: 6 bases; J trimming: 2 bases; junction bases outside the gene matches: 3. CDR3 length equals 14 residues. Per the germline V gene, CDR1 is MNHEY and CDR2 is SMNVEV (reference sequence). The CDR3 protein is CASRKTGGNYGYTF. The DNA of the CDR3 is TGTGCCAGCAGAAAGACAGGGGGCAACTATGGCTACACCTTC.

The rearrangement uses TRBV11-2 and TRBJ1-4, with D uncertain. Trimming left V 6 bases short and J 7 bases short, with 6 bases between. The V gene's germline CDR1 is SGHAT and CDR2 FQNNGV. This CDR3 is built from 11 residues. CDR3 nucleotide sequence: TGTGCCAGCAGTTCTAGTGAAAAACTGTTTTTT. Its translation: CASSSSEKLFF.

V and J are TRBV14 and TRBJ1-3; no clear D. The CDR3 loop spans 12 amino acids. Looked up from germline, CDR1 is SGHDN and CDR2 is FVKESK. V dropped 2 bases and J dropped 7 bases, with 6 bases sitting between them. DNA of the CDR3: TGTGCCAGCAGCCAAATTGCCAACACCATATATTTT. Its protein is CASSQIANTIYF.